The entry below describes one T cell receptor beta chain. This specimen belongs to a study of response to subunit inactivated influenza vaccine. Germline V gene lookup returns CDR1 LNHDA and CDR2 SQIVND (reference sequence). This CDR3 has 14 residues. J was trimmed by 2 bases and V by 7 bases; bases with no gene match: 6. TCRdb itself ran the RT-PCR reads through MiXCR, one entry per CDR3 protein. Of around 530,000 distinct CDR3 sequences detected, 16% appear once; the ten largest clones hold less than 4%. This clonotype was obtained from a man between 50 and 75 years old who received an inactivated influenza vaccine. Source: CD4+ T cells sorted from PBMCs, taken roughly 24 months after vaccination. The genes are TRBV19 and TRBJ2-5; 8 bases agree with TRBD2. The CDR3 is CASNPSGLQETQYF. CDR3 sequence (DNA): TGTGCCAGTAACCCTAGCGGGCTTCAAGAGACCCAGTACTTC.